A single sample gave rise to the 3 T cell receptor beta chains below, sequenced in a study of CD8 T cells in Susac syndrome. Random hexamers were used to reverse transcribe an amount of 0.5 to 1 ug RNA. Via MiXCR, TCRdb re-called the immunoSEQ multiplex PCR reads, giving one row per CDR3 protein. The sample lists some 240,000 distinct CDR3 sequences, about 95% occurring once. The specimen sequenced was CD4+ T cells from PBMCs. The origin of the receptors is a human donor with Susac syndrome.

The rearrangement joins TRBV20-1 to TRBJ2-7; 10 nucleotides align to TRBD2. This CDR3 region has 15 residues. V lost 5 bases to trimming and J lost 6 bases; unmatched junction nucleotides: 13. Looked up from germline, CDR1 is DFQATT and CDR2 is SNEGSKA (reference sequence). CDR3 protein: CSAPAQSGRALEQYF. CDR3 sequence (DNA): TGCAGTGCTCCAGCCCAGAGCGGGAGGGCCCTCGAGCAGTACTTC.

This chain joins TRBV3-1 and TRBJ1-1; D not resolved. Trimming stripped 5 bases from V and 4 bases from J, with 17 bases between. The CDR3 totals 15 residues. Germline V CDR1 and CDR2: LGHDT, YNNKEL (reference sequence). The CDR3 region has the DNA TGTGCCAGCAGCAGGGAAAGCGGGTGGGGCACTGAAGCTTTCTTT. This translates into CASSRESGWGTEAFF.

The V gene is TRBV6-5, the J gene TRBJ2-7; the D gene is possibly TRBD1 (6 bases). The CDR3 length is 15 residues. From germline, CDR1 is MNHEY and CDR2 SVGAGI. V was trimmed by 5 bases and J by 3 bases, leaving 17 bases between them. CDR3 sequence: CASSRDIRNGYEQYF. For the CDR3, the DNA is TGTGCCAGCAGTCGGGACATAAGAAATGGCTACGAGCAGTACTTC.